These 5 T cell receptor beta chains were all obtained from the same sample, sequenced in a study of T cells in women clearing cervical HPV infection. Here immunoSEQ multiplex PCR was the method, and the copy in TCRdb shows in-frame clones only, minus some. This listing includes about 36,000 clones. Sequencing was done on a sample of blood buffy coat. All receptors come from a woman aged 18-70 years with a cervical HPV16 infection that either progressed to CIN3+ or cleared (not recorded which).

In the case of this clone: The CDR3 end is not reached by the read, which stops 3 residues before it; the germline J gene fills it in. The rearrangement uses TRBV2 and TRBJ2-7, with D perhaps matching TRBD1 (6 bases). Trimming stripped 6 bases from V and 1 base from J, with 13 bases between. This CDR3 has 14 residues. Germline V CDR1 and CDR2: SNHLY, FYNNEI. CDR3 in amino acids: CASRGPDRSYEQYF. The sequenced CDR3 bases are TGTGCCAGCAGGGGCCCCGACAGGTCCTACGAG.

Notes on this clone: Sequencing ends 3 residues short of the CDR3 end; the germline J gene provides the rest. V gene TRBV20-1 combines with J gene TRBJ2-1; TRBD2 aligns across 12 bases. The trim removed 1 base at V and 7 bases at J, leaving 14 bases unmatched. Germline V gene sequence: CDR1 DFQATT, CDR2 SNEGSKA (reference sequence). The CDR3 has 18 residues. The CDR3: CSARGGGLAGGVVNEQFF. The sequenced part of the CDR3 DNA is TGCAGTGCTAGAGGTGGAGGGCTAGCGGGAGGGGTCGTGAATGAG.

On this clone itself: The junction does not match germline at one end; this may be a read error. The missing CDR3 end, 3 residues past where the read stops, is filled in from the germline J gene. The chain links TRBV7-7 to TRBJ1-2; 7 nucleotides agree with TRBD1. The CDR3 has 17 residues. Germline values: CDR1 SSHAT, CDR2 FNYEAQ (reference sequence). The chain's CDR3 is CASSATAGGTSRRDYTF. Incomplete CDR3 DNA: TGTGCTAGCAGCGCCACTGCAGGGGGGACTAGCAGGAGGGAC.

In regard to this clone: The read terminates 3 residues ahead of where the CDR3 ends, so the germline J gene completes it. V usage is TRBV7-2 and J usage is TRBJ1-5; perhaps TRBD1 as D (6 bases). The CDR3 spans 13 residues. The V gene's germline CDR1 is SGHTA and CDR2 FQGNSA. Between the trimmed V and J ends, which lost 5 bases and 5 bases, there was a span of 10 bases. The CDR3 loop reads CASSPQGDQPQHF. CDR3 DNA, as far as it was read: TGTGCCAGCAGCCCACAGGGCGATCAGCCC. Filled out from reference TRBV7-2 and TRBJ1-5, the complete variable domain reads GAGVSQSPSNKVTEKGKDVELRCDPISGHTALYWYRQSLGQGLEFLIYFQGNSAPDKSGLPSDRFSAERTGGSVSTLTIQRTQQEDSAVYLCASSPQGDQPQHFGDGTRLSIL.

The CDR3 loop is CASSEFGLAELNEQFF. The sequenced CDR3 bases are TGTGCCAGCAGTGAGTTTGGGCTAGCGGAACTAAATGAG. The rearrangement links TRBV6-4 to TRBJ2-1; the match to TRBD2 covers 7 bases. The read is 3 residues too short to cover the CDR3 end, so that end is filled in from the germline J gene. CDR1 and CDR2 (germline): MRHNA, SNTAGT. The CDR3 runs 16 residues. Unmatched junction bases numbered 12, after V lost 3 bases and J lost 7 bases.